The 7 T cell receptor beta chains in this list originate from one sample, sequenced in a study of shared clonotypes between healthy human individuals. Clones were sequenced by immunoSEQ multiplex PCR, and TCRdb holds only the in-frame ones, with some missing. The table records more than 2,000,000 clones, approximately 90% of them present only once. Specimen: naive CD4+ T cells sorted from blood. Subset denoted: CD45RA+ positively selected. Receptor source: a man younger than 35 in good health.

This clone was seen a handful of times. This rearrangement joins TRBV30 to TRBJ1-1; D unresolved. The CDR3 is made up of 11 amino acids. Trimming stripped 7 bases from V and 8 bases from J, with 14 bases between. Germline CDR1 GTSNPN, CDR2 SVGIG (reference sequence). Written as DNA, the CDR3 is TGTGCCTCACTCACAGTATCCGAAGCTTTCTTT. Amino acid sequence: CASLTVSEAFF.

The chain is built from TRBV18 and TRBJ2-3, with TRBD2 matching over 12 bases. The V gene's germline CDR1 is KGHSH and CDR2 LQKENI. The CDR3 covers 18 residues. Trimming at V came to 0 bases and at J to 3 bases, leaving 7 bases not matched to a gene. The CDR3 DNA sequence: TGTGCCAGCTCACCACCGTCCCGACTAGCGGGAGTAACAGATACGCAGTATTTT. The encoded protein is CASSPPSRLAGVTDTQYF.

The V gene is TRBV6-1, the J gene TRBJ1-2, with no clear D. The CDR3 length is 14 residues. Per germline, CDR1 MNHNS and CDR2 SASEGT. V shed 3 bases and J shed 4 bases, with 12 bases lying between them. DNA of the CDR3: TGTGCCAGCAGTGAGTCTCCGGGCCGCTATGGCTACACCTTC. Translating gives CASSESPGRYGYTF.

The rearrangement links TRBV7-9 to TRBJ2-3; the D gene is possibly TRBD2 (6 bases). Germline CDR1 reads SEHNR; CDR2 reads FQNEAQ (reference sequence). The CDR3 covers 17 residues. Trimming took off 5 bases at V and 0 bases at J, with 18 bases between the two ends. CDR3 residues: CASSLDPSVYSTDTQYF. The CDR3, as DNA: TGTGCCAGCAGCCTCGACCCTAGCGTCTACAGCACAGATACGCAGTATTTT.

This chain joins TRBV10-3 and TRBJ2-7; the D call may be TRBD1 or TRBD2 (6 bases each). Trimming took 10 bases from V and 7 from J, leaving 14 bases between them. The CDR3 sequence is 11 residues long. Germline CDR1 ENHRY, CDR2 SYGVKD. The CDR3 nucleotides are TGTGCCACCTTACAGGGAGGAGAGCAGTACTTC. Encoded protein: CATLQGGEQYF.

J is TRBJ1-4 and V is TRBV5-1, with unresolved D. This CDR3 has 16 residues. V was shortened by 1 base and J by 4 bases, with 14 bases between the two germline ends. CDR1 is SGHRS, CDR2 YFSETQ, per germline. The CDR3 DNA reads as TGCGCCAGCAGCTTGTCTCCCCCAGGCGGTAATGAAAAACTGTTTTTT. Translation gives CASSLSPPGGNEKLFF.

In this sample, this clone turned up a few times. The V and J genes are TRBV23-1 and TRBJ1-6; TRBD1 might be the D (5 bases). TRBV23-1 is reported as an ORF; its role is uncertain. Trimming took 10 bases from V and 8 from J, leaving 21 bases between them. The CDR3 has 15 residues. In nucleotides, the CDR3 is TGCGCCAACGTGAGGGGCAGGCCAAGGGATTCACCCCTCCACTTT. Its translation: CANVRGRPRDSPLHF.